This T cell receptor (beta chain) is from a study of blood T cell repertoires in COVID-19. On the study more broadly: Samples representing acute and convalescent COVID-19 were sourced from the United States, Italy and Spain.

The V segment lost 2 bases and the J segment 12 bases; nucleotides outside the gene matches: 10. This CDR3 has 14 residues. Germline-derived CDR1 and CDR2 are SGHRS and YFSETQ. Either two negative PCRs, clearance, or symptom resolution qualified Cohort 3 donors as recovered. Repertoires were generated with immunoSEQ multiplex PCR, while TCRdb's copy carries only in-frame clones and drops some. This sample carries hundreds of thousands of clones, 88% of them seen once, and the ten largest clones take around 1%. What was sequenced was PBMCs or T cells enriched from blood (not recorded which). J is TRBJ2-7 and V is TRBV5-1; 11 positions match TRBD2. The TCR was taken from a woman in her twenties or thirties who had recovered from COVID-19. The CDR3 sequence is CASSLDTSGSRWYF. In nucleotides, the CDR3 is TGCGCCAGCAGCTTAGATACTAGCGGGAGCCGGTGGTACTTC.